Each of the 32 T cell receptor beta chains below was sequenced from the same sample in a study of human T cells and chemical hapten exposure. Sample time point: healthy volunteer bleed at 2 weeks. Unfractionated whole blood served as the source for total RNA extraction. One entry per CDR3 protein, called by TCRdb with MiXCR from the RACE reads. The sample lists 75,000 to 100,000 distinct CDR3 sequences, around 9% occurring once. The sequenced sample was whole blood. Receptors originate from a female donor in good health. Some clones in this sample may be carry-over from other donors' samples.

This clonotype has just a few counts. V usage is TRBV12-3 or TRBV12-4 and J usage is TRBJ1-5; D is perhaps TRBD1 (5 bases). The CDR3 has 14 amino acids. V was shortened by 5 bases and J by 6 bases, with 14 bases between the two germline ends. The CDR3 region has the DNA TGTGCCAGCAGTCCTCAGGGCCTGGGTCAGCCCCAGCATTTT. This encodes CASSPQGLGQPQHF.

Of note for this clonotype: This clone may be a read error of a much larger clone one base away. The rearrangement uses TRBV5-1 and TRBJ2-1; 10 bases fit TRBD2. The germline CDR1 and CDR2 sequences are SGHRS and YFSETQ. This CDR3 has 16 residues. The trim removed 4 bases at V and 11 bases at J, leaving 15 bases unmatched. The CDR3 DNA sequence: TGCGCCAGCAGCCCTGGGGCTAGCGGGAGTTCTGGTAAGCAGTTCTTC. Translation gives CASSPGASGSSGKQFF.

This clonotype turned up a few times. This chain's CDR3 is CASTLNRRSSYEQYF. The CDR3 DNA is TGTGCCAGCACTCTCAACAGGAGGAGCTCCTACGAGCAGTACTTC. V usage is TRBV6-5 and J usage is TRBJ2-7, with D possibly being TRBD1 or TRBD2 (5 bases each). The CDR3 runs to 15 residues. Germline CDR1 is MNHEY and CDR2 is SVGAGI. V shed 7 bases and J shed 0 bases, with 16 bases lying between them.

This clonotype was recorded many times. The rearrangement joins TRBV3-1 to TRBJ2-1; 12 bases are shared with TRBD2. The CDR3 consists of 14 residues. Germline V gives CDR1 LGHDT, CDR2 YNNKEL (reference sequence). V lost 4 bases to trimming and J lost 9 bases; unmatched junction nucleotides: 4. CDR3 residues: CASSLGLAGSEQFF. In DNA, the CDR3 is TGTGCCAGCAGCCTTGGACTAGCGGGAAGTGAGCAGTTCTTC.

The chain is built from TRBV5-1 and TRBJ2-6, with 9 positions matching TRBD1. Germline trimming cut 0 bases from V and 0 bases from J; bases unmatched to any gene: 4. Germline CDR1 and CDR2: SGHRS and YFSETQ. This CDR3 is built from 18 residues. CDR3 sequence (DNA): TGCGCCAGCAGCTTGGACGGGACAGGGACCTCTGGGGCCAACGTCCTGACTTTC. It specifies CASSLDGTGTSGANVLTF.

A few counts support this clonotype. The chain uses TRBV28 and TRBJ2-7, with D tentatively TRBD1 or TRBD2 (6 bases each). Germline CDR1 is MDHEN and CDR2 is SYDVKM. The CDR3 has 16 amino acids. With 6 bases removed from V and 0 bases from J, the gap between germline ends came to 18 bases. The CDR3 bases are TGTGCCAGCAGCCACACCGTGGGGGGCAGCTCCTACGAGCAGTACTTC. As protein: CASSHTVGGSSYEQYF. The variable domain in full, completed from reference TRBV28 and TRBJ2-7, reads DVKVTQSSRYLVKRTGEKVFLECVQDMDHENMFWYRQDPGLGLRLIYFSYDVKMKEKGDIPEGYSVSREKKERFSLILESASTNQTSMYLCASSHTVGGSSYEQYFGPGTRLTVT.

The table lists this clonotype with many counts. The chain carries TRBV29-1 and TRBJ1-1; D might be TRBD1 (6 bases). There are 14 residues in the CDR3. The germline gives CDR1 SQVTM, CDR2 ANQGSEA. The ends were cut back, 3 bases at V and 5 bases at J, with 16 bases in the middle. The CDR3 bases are TGCAGCGTTGATCTTCATACAGGGAGGACTGAAGCTTTCTTT. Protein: CSVDLHTGRTEAFF.

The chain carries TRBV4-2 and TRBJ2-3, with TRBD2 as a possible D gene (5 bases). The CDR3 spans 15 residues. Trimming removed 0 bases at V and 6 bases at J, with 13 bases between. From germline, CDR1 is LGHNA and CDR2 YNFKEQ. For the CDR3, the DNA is TGTGCCAGCAGCCAAGAAGTCACCACGGGGGATACGCAGTATTTT. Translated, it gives CASSQEVTTGDTQYF.

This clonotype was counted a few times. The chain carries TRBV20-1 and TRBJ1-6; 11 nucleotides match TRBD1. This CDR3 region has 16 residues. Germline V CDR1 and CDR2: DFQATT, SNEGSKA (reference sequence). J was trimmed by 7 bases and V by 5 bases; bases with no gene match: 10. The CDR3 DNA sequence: TGCAGTGCTGGGGACAGGGGGATGGCAGAGAATTCACCCCTCCACTTT. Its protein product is CSAGDRGMAENSPLHF.

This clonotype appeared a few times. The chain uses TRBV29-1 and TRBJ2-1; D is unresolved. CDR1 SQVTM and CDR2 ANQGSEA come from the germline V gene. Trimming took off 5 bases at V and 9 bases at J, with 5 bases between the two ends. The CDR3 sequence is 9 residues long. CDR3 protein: CSVLTEQFF. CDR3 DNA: TGCAGCGTTTTAACTGAGCAGTTCTTC.

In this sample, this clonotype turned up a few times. DNA of the CDR3: TGCGCCAGCAGTCAGGGACAAACCCACACAGATACGCAGTATTTT. Amino acid sequence: CASSQGQTHTDTQYF. The chain couples TRBV23-1 to TRBJ2-3; D is possibly TRBD1 (6 bases). TRBV23-1 is identified as an open reading frame with a role that is uncertain. V was pared by 3 bases and J by 2 bases, with 12 bases between. This CDR3 contains 15 residues.

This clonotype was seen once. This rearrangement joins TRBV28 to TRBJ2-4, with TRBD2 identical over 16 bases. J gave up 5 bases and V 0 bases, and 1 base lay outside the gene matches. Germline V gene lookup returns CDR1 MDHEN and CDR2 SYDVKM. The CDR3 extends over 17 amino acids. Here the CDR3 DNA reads TGTGCCAGCAGTTTATGGGGACTAGCGGGAGGGGAAAACATTCAGTACTTC. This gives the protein CASSLWGLAGGENIQYF.

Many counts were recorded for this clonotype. The CDR3 loop reads CASSQRQGSNEQYF. The CDR3 bases are TGTGCCAGCAGCCAAAGACAGGGTAGCAACGAGCAGTACTTC. V and J are TRBV3-1 and TRBJ2-7; TRBD1 agrees at 7 bases. V shed 2 bases, J shed 5 bases, and the junction held 6 bases outside the gene matches. Germline lookup yields CDR1 LGHDT and CDR2 YNNKEL (reference sequence). This CDR3 comprises 14 residues.

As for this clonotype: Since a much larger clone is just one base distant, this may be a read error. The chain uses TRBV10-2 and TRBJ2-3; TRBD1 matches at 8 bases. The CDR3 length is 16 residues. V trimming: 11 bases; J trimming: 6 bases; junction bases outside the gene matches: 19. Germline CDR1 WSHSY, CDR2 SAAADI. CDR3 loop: CAARSRQGICADTQYF. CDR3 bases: TGCGCCGCCCGCTCCCGACAGGGGATTTGTGCGGATACGCAGTATTTT.

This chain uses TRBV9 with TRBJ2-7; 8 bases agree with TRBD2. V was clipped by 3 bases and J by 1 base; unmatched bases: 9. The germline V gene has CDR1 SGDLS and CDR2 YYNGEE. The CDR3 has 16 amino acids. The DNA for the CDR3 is TGTGCCAGCAGCGCTGCTCTAGCGGGCCTTTCCTACGAGCAGTACTTC. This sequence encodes CASSAALAGLSYEQYF.

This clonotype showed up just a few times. The CDR3 loop is CSVSVGLAGDTQYF. The CDR3 DNA reads TGCAGCGTATCTGTGGGACTAGCGGGAGATACGCAGTATTTT. The J gene is TRBJ2-3, the V gene TRBV29-1, with 12 bases lining up with TRBD2. V lost 6 bases and J lost 5; bases outside the gene matches: 6. This CDR3 comprises 14 residues. Germline assignment: CDR1 SQVTM and CDR2 ANQGSEA.

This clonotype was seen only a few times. CDR3 nucleotide sequence: TGCGCCAGCAGCCAAGGACGGGGGACCCTTGCGGGGGAGCAGTACTTC. Translation gives CASSQGRGTLAGEQYF. The genes are TRBV4-1 and TRBJ2-7; weak D call: TRBD2 (6 bases). Germline V gene sequence: CDR1 MGHRA, CDR2 YSYEKL. V was trimmed by 1 base and J by 7 bases, leaving 20 bases between them. The CDR3 consists of 16 residues.

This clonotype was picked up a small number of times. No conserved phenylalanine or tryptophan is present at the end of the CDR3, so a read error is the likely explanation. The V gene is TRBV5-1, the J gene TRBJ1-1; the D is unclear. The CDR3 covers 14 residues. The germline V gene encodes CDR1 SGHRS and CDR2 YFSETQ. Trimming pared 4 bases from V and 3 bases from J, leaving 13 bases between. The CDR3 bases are TGCGCCAGCAGCCCCGGAGGCCGGCACACTGAAGCTTTCCTT. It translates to CASSPGGRHTEAFL.

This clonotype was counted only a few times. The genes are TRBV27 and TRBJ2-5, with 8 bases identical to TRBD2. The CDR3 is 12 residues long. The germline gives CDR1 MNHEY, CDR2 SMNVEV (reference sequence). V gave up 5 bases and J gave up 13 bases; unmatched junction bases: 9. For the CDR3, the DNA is TGTGCCAGCAGTACTTTAGCGGGGCGCCCGTACTTC. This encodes CASSTLAGRPYF.

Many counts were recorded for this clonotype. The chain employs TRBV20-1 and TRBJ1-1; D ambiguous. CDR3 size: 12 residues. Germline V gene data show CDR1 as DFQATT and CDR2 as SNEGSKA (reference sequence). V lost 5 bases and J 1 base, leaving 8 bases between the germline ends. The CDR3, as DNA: TGCAGTGCTTCCCCAGGGAACACTGAAGCTTTCTTT. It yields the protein CSASPGNTEAFF.

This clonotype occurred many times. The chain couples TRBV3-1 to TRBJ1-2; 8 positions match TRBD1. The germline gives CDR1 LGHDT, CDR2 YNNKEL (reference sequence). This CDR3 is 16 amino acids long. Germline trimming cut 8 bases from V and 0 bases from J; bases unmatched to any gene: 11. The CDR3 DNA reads TGTGCCAGCCATCCCGGGACAGGAGCCTCTAACTATGGCTACACCTTC. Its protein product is CASHPGTGASNYGYTF. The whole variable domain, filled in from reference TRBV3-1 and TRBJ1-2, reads DTAVSQTPKYLVTQMGNDKSIKCEQNLGHDTMYWYKQDSKKFLKIMFSYNNKELIINETVPNRFSPKSPDKAHLNLHINSLELGDSAVYFCASHPGTGASNYGYTFGSGTRLTVV.

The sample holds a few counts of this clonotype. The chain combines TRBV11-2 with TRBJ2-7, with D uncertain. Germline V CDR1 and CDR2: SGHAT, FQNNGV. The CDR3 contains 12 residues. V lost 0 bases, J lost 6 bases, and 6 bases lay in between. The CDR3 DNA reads TGTGCCAGCAGCTTAGAATTCGTCGAGCAGTACTTC. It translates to CASSLEFVEQYF.

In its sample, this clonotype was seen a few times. This CDR3 is CASSFAGANEQFF. In DNA form, the CDR3 reads TGTGCCAGCAGCTTTGCGGGAGCCAATGAGCAGTTCTTC. V is TRBV7-9 and J is TRBJ2-1; 7 nucleotides agree with TRBD2. This CDR3 contains 13 residues. Germline-derived CDR1 and CDR2 are SEHNR and FQNEAQ (reference sequence). Germline trimming cut 3 bases from V and 6 bases from J; bases unmatched to any gene: 2.

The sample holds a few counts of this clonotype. Here the CDR3 DNA reads TGTGCCAGCACCACACCCGGGGGGATCGGCGGGAGAGTCAATGAGCAGTTCTTC. This sequence encodes CASTTPGGIGGRVNEQFF. The chain recombines TRBV6-2 or TRBV6-3 with TRBJ2-1, with 7 bases aligning to TRBD2. Trimming took 7 bases from V and 6 from J; bases not matched to a gene: 21. The CDR3 spans 18 residues. Germline assignment: CDR1 MNHEY and CDR2 SVGEGT.

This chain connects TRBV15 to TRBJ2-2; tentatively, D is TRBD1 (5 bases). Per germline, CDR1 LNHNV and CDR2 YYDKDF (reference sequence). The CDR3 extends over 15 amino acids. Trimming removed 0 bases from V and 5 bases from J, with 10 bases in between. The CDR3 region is CATSRDRQGTGELFF. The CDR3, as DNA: TGTGCCACCAGCAGAGATCGGCAGGGTACCGGGGAGCTGTTTTTT.

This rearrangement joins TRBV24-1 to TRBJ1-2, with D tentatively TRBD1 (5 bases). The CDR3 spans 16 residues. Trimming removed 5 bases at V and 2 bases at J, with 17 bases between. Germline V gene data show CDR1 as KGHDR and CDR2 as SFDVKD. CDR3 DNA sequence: TGTGCCACCAGTGGAGGGGATTCGCGGACCAACTATGGCTACACCTTC. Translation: CATSGGDSRTNYGYTF.

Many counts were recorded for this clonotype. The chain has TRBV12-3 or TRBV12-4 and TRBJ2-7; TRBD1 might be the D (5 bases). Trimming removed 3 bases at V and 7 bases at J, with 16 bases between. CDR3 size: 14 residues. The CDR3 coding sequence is TGTGCCAGCAGTTTCAATCAGGGCCGCGAAGAGCAGTACTTC. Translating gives CASSFNQGREEQYF.

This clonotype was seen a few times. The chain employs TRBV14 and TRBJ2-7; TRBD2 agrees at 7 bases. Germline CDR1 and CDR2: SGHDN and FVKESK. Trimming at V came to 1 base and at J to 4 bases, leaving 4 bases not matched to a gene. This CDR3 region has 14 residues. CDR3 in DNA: TGTGCCAGCAGCCAAGTTTGGGGAGGGTACGAGCAGTACTTC. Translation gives CASSQVWGGYEQYF. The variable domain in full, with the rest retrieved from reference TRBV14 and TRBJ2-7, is EAGVTQFPSHSVIEKGQTVTLRCDPISGHDNLYWYRRVMGKEIKFLLHFVKESKQDESGMPNNRFLAERTGGTYSTLKVQPAELEDSGVYFCASSQVWGGYEQYFGPGTRLTVT.

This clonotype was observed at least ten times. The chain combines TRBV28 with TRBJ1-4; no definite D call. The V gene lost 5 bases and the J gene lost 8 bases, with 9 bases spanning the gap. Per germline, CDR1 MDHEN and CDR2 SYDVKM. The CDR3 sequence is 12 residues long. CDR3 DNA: TGTGCCAGCAGTCCTCTCAAGGAAAAACTGTTTTTT. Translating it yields CASSPLKEKLFF.

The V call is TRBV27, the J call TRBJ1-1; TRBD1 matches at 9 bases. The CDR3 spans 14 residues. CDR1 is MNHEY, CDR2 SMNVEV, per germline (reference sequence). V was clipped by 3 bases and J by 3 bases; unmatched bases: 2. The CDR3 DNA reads TGTGCCAGCAGTTTTTACAGGGGGCACACTGAAGCTTTCTTT. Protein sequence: CASSFYRGHTEAFF.

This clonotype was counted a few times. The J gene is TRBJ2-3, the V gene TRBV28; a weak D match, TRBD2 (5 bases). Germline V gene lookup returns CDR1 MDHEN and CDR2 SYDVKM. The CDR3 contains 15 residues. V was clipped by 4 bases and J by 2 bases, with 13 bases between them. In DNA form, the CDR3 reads TGTGCCAGCAGTTCTGGACTCATACCCACAGATACGCAGTATTTT. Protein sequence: CASSSGLIPTDTQYF.

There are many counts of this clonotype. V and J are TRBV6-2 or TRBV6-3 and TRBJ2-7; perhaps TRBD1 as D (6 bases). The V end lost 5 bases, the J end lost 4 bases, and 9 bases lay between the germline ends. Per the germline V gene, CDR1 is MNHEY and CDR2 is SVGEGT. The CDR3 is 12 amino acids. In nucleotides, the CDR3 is TGTGCCAGCAGTAATCAGGGGTACGAGCAGTACTTC. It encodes CASSNQGYEQYF.